What follows are 29 T cell receptor beta chains derived from one specimen sequenced in a study of CD8+ T cells in alopecia areata. Treatment denoted: oral pan-JAK inhibitor, 5-10 mg twice daily. Extraction of RNA preceded its reverse transcription into cDNA, which served as the sequencing template. Repertoires were generated with immunoSEQ multiplex PCR, while TCRdb's copy carries only in-frame clones and drops some. This sample has under 130,000 clones, with around 86% found just once. The sequencing here drew on CD8+ T cells sorted from blood, taken between weeks 30 and 35, from a patient treated with tofacitinib. These TCRs come from a human donor with alopecia areata.

The V and J genes are TRBV5-1 and TRBJ2-7; unclear D gene. V lost 4 bases and J 7 bases, leaving 12 bases between the germline ends. There are 12 residues in the CDR3. The germline CDR1 and CDR2 sequences are SGHRS and YFSETQ. CDR3 loop: CASSVTQGEQYF. The CDR3 bases are TGCGCCAGCAGCGTGACTCAAGGAGAGCAGTACTTC.

The V call is TRBV2, the J call TRBJ2-3; D call uncertain. Per the germline V gene, CDR1 is SNHLY and CDR2 is FYNNEI. Deletions cut 1 base from V and 0 bases from J, with 5 bases between. The CDR3 has 14 residues. In DNA, the CDR3 is TGTGCCAGCAGTGAAGGTCTCAGCACAGATACGCAGTATTTT. Protein sequence: CASSEGLSTDTQYF.

Concerning this clone itself: One end of the junction fails to match germline, which may point to a read error. V usage is TRBV7-8 and J usage is TRBJ2-7; no clear D. Germline V lookup: CDR1 SGHVS, CDR2 FQNEAQ. This CDR3 has 13 residues. CDR3 nucleotide sequence: TGTGCCAGCAGCTTAGAGACTCCTTACGAGCAGCACTTC. It translates to CASSLETPYEQHF.

The chain joins TRBV6-1 to TRBJ2-1; unclear D gene. The germline V and J ends were trimmed by 0 bases and 3 bases, with 15 bases remaining between them. Germline V gene data show CDR1 as MNHNS and CDR2 as SASEGT. The CDR3 consists of 17 residues. Here the CDR3 DNA reads TGTGCCAGCAGTGAAGCGGGGAATGCCGCTTACTACAATGAGCAGTTCTTC. Protein product: CASSEAGNAAYYNEQFF.

The chain recombines TRBV9 with TRBJ2-7; D possibly corresponds to TRBD2 (7 bases). The CDR3 length is 15 residues. Between the trimmed V and J ends, which lost 4 bases and 3 bases, there was a span of 17 bases. CDR1 and CDR2 (germline): SGDLS, YYNGEE. The CDR3 DNA follows: TGTGCCAGCAGCCCACGGGGGGACACGAACTACGAGCAGTACTTC. Translation: CASSPRGDTNYEQYF.

J is TRBJ2-1 and V is TRBV5-1; the D is unclear. CDR1 SGHRS and CDR2 YFSETQ come from the germline V gene. V was shortened by 2 bases and J by 4 bases, with 7 bases between the two germline ends. This CDR3 has 13 residues. CDR3 region: CASSFSTYNEQFF. The CDR3 nucleotides are TGCGCCAGCAGCTTTTCCACTTACAATGAGCAGTTCTTC.

This chain links TRBV27 with TRBJ2-4; D is ambiguous. This CDR3 is built from 15 residues. CDR1 MNHEY and CDR2 SMNVEV come from the germline V gene (reference sequence). V lost 0 bases and J lost 0, with 6 bases in between. The CDR3 DNA reads as TGTGCCAGCAGTTTATCTGTCTCAGCCAAAAACATTCAGTACTTC. Protein product: CASSLSVSAKNIQYF.

The rearrangement uses TRBV6-1 and TRBJ2-1, with D perhaps TRBD2 (6 bases). V shed 4 bases and J shed 9 bases, with 19 bases lying between them. The germline gives CDR1 MNHNS, CDR2 SASEGT. The CDR3 contains 15 residues. CDR3 loop: CASSGVRVREAEQFF. The CDR3 DNA follows: TGTGCCAGCAGTGGGGTTAGGGTGAGGGAGGCTGAGCAGTTCTTC.

This chain connects TRBV5-4 to TRBJ2-1; tentatively, D is TRBD2 (5 bases). Trimming removed 0 bases at V and 7 bases at J, with 14 bases between. Germline V lookup: CDR1 SGHNT, CDR2 YYREEE (reference sequence). CDR3 length: 15 amino acids. The CDR3 here is CASSLESGDPNEQFF. The CDR3 DNA is TGTGCCAGCAGCTTGGAAAGCGGAGACCCAAATGAGCAGTTCTTC.

V and J are TRBV11-2 and TRBJ2-3; 10 positions match TRBD2. V shed 1 base and J 4 bases; nucleotides not matched to a gene: 8. This CDR3 region has 17 residues. The germline CDR1 and CDR2 sequences are SGHAT and FQNNGV. CDR3 DNA: TGTGCCAGCAGCTTAGCCCTGCTAGCGGGAGAGGCAGATACGCAGTATTTT. Translating it yields CASSLALLAGEADTQYF.

J is TRBJ1-1 and V is TRBV27; no clear D. Trimming removed 5 bases at V and 5 bases at J, with 12 bases between. The CDR3 is 13 residues long. Germline V gives CDR1 MNHEY, CDR2 SMNVEV (reference sequence). CDR3 region: CASSIAVGTEAFF. CDR3 DNA sequence: TGTGCCAGCAGTATCGCCGTAGGAACTGAAGCTTTCTTT.

This clone has only one observation. V gene TRBV6-6 combines with J gene TRBJ2-1; D unresolved. Germline CDR1 and CDR2: MNHNY and SVGAGI (reference sequence). V was clipped by 0 bases and J by 5 bases, with 14 bases between them. The CDR3 consists of 16 residues. CDR3 sequence: CASSYSQWQDHNEQFF. The CDR3, as DNA: TGTGCCAGCAGTTACTCCCAGTGGCAGGACCACAATGAGCAGTTCTTC.

The chain recombines TRBV6-5 with TRBJ2-7, with 7 bases aligning to TRBD1. Trimming at V came to 6 bases and at J to 4 bases, leaving 6 bases not matched to a gene. CDR1 and CDR2 from the germline V gene are MNHEY and SVGAGI. The CDR3 length is 13 residues. Here the CDR3 reads CASSHGQVYEQYF. CDR3 bases: TGTGCCAGCAGCCATGGACAGGTTTACGAGCAGTACTTC.

The gene calls are TRBV29-1 and TRBJ2-1, with D hard to call. CDR1 and CDR2 (germline): SQVTM, ANQGSEA. V lost 7 bases and J 3 bases, leaving 13 bases between the germline ends. The CDR3 has 13 residues. In nucleotides, the CDR3 is TGCAGCGGTGTGACGAGGCTCTACAATGAGCAGTTCTTC. Its translation is CSGVTRLYNEQFF.

The chain is built from TRBV10-2 and TRBJ1-1, with 7 bases that match TRBD1. Germline trimming cut 7 bases from V and 4 bases from J; bases unmatched to any gene: 9. CDR1 and CDR2 (germline): WSHSY, SAAADI. The CDR3 has 14 amino acids. The chain's CDR3 is CASTPRTGVTEAFF. DNA for the CDR3: TGCGCCAGCACCCCTCGGACAGGTGTCACTGAAGCTTTCTTT.

The chain has TRBV7-9 and TRBJ2-7; the D is unclear. V was trimmed by 0 bases and J by 0 bases, leaving 6 bases between them. CDR1 is SEHNR, CDR2 FQNEAQ, per germline (reference sequence). CDR3 length: 14 amino acids. CDR3 in DNA: TGTGCCAGCAGCTTAGCGGATCTCTCCTACGAGCAGTACTTC. Its protein is CASSLADLSYEQYF.

The chain employs TRBV5-1 and TRBJ1-1; D gene ambiguous. V lost 3 bases and J lost 1, with 7 bases in between. The CDR3 covers 13 residues. CDR1 SGHRS and CDR2 YFSETQ come from the germline V gene. CDR3 residues: CASSSWGNTEAFF. CDR3 DNA sequence: TGCGCCAGCAGCTCGTGGGGGAACACTGAAGCTTTCTTT.

This clone was picked up one time. The chain has TRBV7-9 and TRBJ2-7; TRBD2 might be the D (5 bases). The CDR3 is 13 amino acids. The germline V gene has CDR1 SEHNR and CDR2 FQNEAQ (reference sequence). The ends were cut back, 1 base at V and 6 bases at J, with 10 bases in the middle. The CDR3 loop is CASSLVEGSEQYF. The CDR3 region has the DNA TGTGCCAGCAGCTTAGTCGAGGGTAGCGAGCAGTACTTC.

The genes are TRBV29-1 and TRBJ2-3; 10 nucleotides match TRBD1. CDR1 and CDR2 from the germline V gene are SQVTM and ANQGSEA. V trimming: 3 bases; J trimming: 6 bases; junction bases outside the gene matches: 15. This CDR3 contains 17 residues. CDR3 amino acids: CSVEFVRDRGPVDTQYF. The CDR3 DNA sequence: TGCAGCGTTGAGTTTGTCCGGGACAGGGGCCCCGTGGATACGCAGTATTTT.

The gene calls are TRBV5-5 and TRBJ2-7; TRBD2 might be the D (5 bases). The V and J ends lost 4 bases and 0 bases respectively, with 5 bases between them. The germline CDR1 and CDR2 sequences are SGHKS and YYEKEE (reference sequence). The CDR3 is made up of 12 amino acids. CDR3 in DNA: TGTGCCAGCAGCCGGGACTCCTACGAGCAGTACTTC. This translates into CASSRDSYEQYF.

The rearrangement links TRBV29-1 to TRBJ1-2; D not certain. Germline-derived CDR1 and CDR2 are SQVTM and ANQGSEA. CDR3 length equals 12 residues. Trimming cost V 0 bases and J 6 bases, with 8 bases left between them. CDR3 protein: CSVEDPGNGYTF. CDR3 coding DNA: TGCAGCGTTGAAGATCCCGGGAATGGCTACACCTTC.

The rearrangement joins TRBV27 to TRBJ2-1; 11 positions agree with TRBD2. CDR3 length: 17 amino acids. Trimming took 8 bases from V and 4 from J; bases not matched to a gene: 13. CDR1 and CDR2 (germline): MNHEY, SMNVEV (reference sequence). CDR3 amino acids: CASGQTHSGRAYNEQFF. The CDR3 DNA sequence: TGTGCCAGCGGCCAGACTCATAGCGGGAGGGCTTACAATGAGCAGTTCTTC.

CDR3 in amino acids: CASSPVAGATYEQYF. The CDR3 DNA reads TGTGCCAGCAGCCCGGTAGCGGGAGCTACCTACGAGCAGTACTTC. The chain uses TRBV11-2 and TRBJ2-7; 9 bases are shared with TRBD2. There are 15 residues in the CDR3. After removal of 5 bases from V and 2 bases from J, the junction contained 7 bases not matched to a gene. Germline V CDR1 and CDR2: SGHAT, FQNNGV. Based on the CDR3 plus reference TRBV11-2 and TRBJ2-7, the full variable domain is EAGVAQSPRYKIIEKRQSVAFWCNPISGHATLYWYQQILGQGPKLLIQFQNNGVVDDSQLPKDRFSAERLKGVDSTLKIQPAKLEDSAVYLCASSPVAGATYEQYFGPGTRLTVT.

The CDR3 bases are TGTGCCAGCAGTGATTCAGGGGTTCGGACAGATACGCAGTATTTT. Amino acids: CASSDSGVRTDTQYF. The rearrangement links TRBV6-1 to TRBJ2-3, with D possibly being TRBD1 (6 bases). Trimming removed 3 bases from V and 3 bases from J, with 13 bases in between. Per the germline V gene, CDR1 is MNHNS and CDR2 is SASEGT. There are 15 residues in the CDR3.

V is TRBV2 and J is TRBJ1-6; 9 bases are a match to TRBD1. V trimming: 3 bases; J trimming: 10 bases; junction bases outside the gene matches: 4. There are 14 residues in the CDR3. In germline, CDR1 is SNHLY, CDR2 FYNNEI. The CDR3 protein is CASSDRDRESPLHF. CDR3 DNA sequence: TGTGCCAGCAGTGACCGGGACAGGGAGTCACCCCTCCACTTT.

The CDR3 is CASSLPAVGGTEAFF. The CDR3 coding sequence is TGTGCCAGCAGCCTTCCCGCGGTAGGAGGCACTGAAGCTTTCTTT. This chain links TRBV13 with TRBJ1-1; D ambiguous. Trimming removed 5 bases from V and 4 bases from J, with 17 bases in between. CDR1 and CDR2 (germline): PRHDT, FYEKMQ (reference sequence). CDR3 length: 15 amino acids.

V and J are TRBV5-4 and TRBJ1-1; a weak D match, TRBD1 (5 bases). Germline V lookup: CDR1 SGHNT, CDR2 YYREEE (reference sequence). Trimming removed 4 bases at V and 3 bases at J, with 10 bases between. The CDR3 consists of 13 residues. CDR3 region: CASSPRADTEAFF. CDR3 nucleotides: TGTGCCAGCAGCCCCAGGGCGGACACTGAAGCTTTCTTT.

The rearrangement uses TRBV9 and TRBJ2-5, with TRBD1 as a possible D gene (6 bases). TRBJ2-7 explains the end of the DNA better; the J call may be wrong. There are 14 residues in the CDR3. Germline loops: CDR1 SGDLS, CDR2 YYNGEE. CDR3 DNA: TGTGCCAGCAGCGTATCTCCAGGGGTCCACGAGCAGTACTTC. The encoded protein is CASSVSPGVHEQYF.

The rearrangement joins TRBV11-2 to TRBJ2-1; D gene ambiguous. The V gene lost 2 bases and the J gene lost 0 bases, with 5 bases spanning the gap. The CDR3 runs 14 residues. CDR1 and CDR2 (germline): SGHAT, FQNNGV. The CDR3 here is CASSLSSSYNEQFF. CDR3 bases: TGTGCCAGCAGCTTATCGAGCTCCTACAATGAGCAGTTCTTC. Full variable domain (remainder filled in from reference TRBV11-2 and TRBJ2-1): EAGVAQSPRYKIIEKRQSVAFWCNPISGHATLYWYQQILGQGPKLLIQFQNNGVVDDSQLPKDRFSAERLKGVDSTLKIQPAKLEDSAVYLCASSLSSSYNEQFFGPGTRLTVL.